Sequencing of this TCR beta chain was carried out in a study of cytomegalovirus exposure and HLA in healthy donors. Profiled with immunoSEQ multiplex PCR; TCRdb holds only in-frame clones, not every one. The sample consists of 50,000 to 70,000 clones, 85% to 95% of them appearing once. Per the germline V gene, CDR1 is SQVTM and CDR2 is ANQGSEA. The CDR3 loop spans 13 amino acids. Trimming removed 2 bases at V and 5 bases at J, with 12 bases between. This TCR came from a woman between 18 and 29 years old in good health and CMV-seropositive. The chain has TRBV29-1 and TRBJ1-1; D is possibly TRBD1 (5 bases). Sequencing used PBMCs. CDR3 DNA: TGCAGCGTTGAAAAAACAGGAGCAACTGAAGCTTTCTTT. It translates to CSVEKTGATEAFF.